A selection of T cell receptor beta chains follows, all from one sample in a study of blood T cell repertoires in COVID-19. Measured with immunoSEQ multiplex PCR; TCRdb has only the in-frame clones, and not every one. This table holds some 400,000 clones, around nine tenths found once. Material: peripheral blood. These receptors were taken from a human donor in a cohort sampled during active COVID-19. The CDR3 runs from the conserved cysteine through the conserved F or W. Each record gives: D gene, V gene, clone size, J gene, CDR3 protein, CDR3 DNA. The D gene is left open where the match is weak. The listing skips clone size in some rows; elsewhere it reads once, few, many or a size class.

d_gene: -
v_gene: TRBV5-1
abundance: -
j_gene: TRBJ2-1
CDR3aa: CASSHGPMPYEQFF
CDR3nt: TGCGCCAGCAGCCATGGGCCAATGCCCTATGAGCAGTTCTTC

d_gene: -
v_gene: TRBV9
abundance: -
j_gene: TRBJ1-1
CDR3aa: CASSERGYTEAFF
CDR3nt: TGTGCCAGCAGCGAACGGGGGTACACTGAAGCTTTCTTT

d_gene: -
v_gene: TRBV27
abundance: -
j_gene: TRBJ2-1
CDR3aa: CASSFAFEGNEQFF
CDR3nt: TGTGCCAGCAGTTTTGCTTTTGAGGGCAATGAGCAGTTCTTC

d_gene: -
v_gene: TRBV10-3
abundance: -
j_gene: TRBJ1-4
CDR3aa: CAISEGGGFNEKLFF
CDR3nt: TGTGCCATCAGTGAGGGCGGGGGTTTTAATGAAAAACTGTTTTTT

d_gene: -
v_gene: TRBV4-2
abundance: -
j_gene: TRBJ2-7
CDR3aa: CASSQDLPDFTTYEQYF
CDR3nt: TGTGCCAGCAGCCAAGACCTACCCGACTTCACAACCTACGAGCAGTACTTC

d_gene: TRBD2
v_gene: TRBV20-1
abundance: -
j_gene: TRBJ2-3
CDR3aa: CSASIGLAGGTDTQYF
CDR3nt: TGCAGTGCTAGTATAGGTCTAGCGGGGGGAACAGATACGCAGTATTTT

d_gene: TRBD2
v_gene: TRBV6-1
abundance: -
j_gene: TRBJ2-1
CDR3aa: CASSERAGADSNEQFF
CDR3nt: TGTGCCAGCAGTGAACGGGCGGGAGCCGACAGCAATGAGCAGTTCTTC

d_gene: TRBD1
v_gene: TRBV5-5
abundance: -
j_gene: TRBJ2-7
CDR3aa: CASSKTGGSSSYEQYF
CDR3nt: TGTGCCAGCAGCAAAACAGGGGGTTCTAGCTCCTACGAGCAGTACTTC

d_gene: -
v_gene: TRBV6-6
abundance: -
j_gene: TRBJ1-2
CDR3aa: CASSYSRENRYGYTF
CDR3nt: TGTGCCAGCAGTTACTCCCGGGAGAACCGGTATGGCTACACCTTC

d_gene: TRBD2
v_gene: TRBV7-3
abundance: -
j_gene: TRBJ2-3
CDR3aa: CASSLGGDLTDTQYF
CDR3nt: TGTGCCAGCAGCTTAGGGGGGGACCTCACAGATACGCAGTATTTT

d_gene: -
v_gene: TRBV5-6
abundance: -
j_gene: TRBJ1-4
CDR3aa: CASSLLRNEKLFF
CDR3nt: TGTGCCAGCAGCTTGCTGCGGAATGAAAAACTGTTTTTT

d_gene: TRBD1
v_gene: TRBV6-2/TRBV6-3
abundance: -
j_gene: TRBJ2-3
CDR3aa: CASSYQGAGTAQYF
CDR3nt: TGTGCCAGCAGTTACCAGGGGGCCGGGACAGCCCAGTATTTT

d_gene: TRBD2
v_gene: TRBV2
abundance: -
j_gene: TRBJ2-3
CDR3aa: CASTLLAGGLQYF
CDR3nt: TGTGCCAGCACCTTACTAGCGGGAGGTTTGCAGTATTTT

d_gene: TRBD1
v_gene: TRBV2
abundance: -
j_gene: TRBJ2-7
CDR3aa: CASSSDRTGSEQYF
CDR3nt: TGTGCCAGCAGCTCCGATAGGACAGGGTCCGAGCAGTACTTC

d_gene: -
v_gene: TRBV30
abundance: -
j_gene: TRBJ1-1
CDR3aa: CAWSSGTEAFF
CDR3nt: TGTGCCTGGAGTTCGGGCACTGAAGCTTTCTTT

d_gene: TRBD1
v_gene: TRBV2
abundance: -
j_gene: TRBJ2-7
CDR3aa: CASSTQGVPTYEQYF
CDR3nt: TGTGCCAGCAGTACTCAGGGGGTCCCAACCTACGAGCAGTACTTC

d_gene: -
v_gene: TRBV28
abundance: once
j_gene: TRBJ2-3
CDR3aa: CASTPSSLTDTQYF
CDR3nt: TGTGCCAGCACCCCATCTAGTCTAACAGATACGCAGTATTTT

d_gene: TRBD2
v_gene: TRBV25-1
abundance: -
j_gene: TRBJ2-7
CDR3aa: CASSVASGAYEQYF
CDR3nt: TGTGCCAGCAGTGTGGCTAGCGGCGCCTACGAGCAGTACTTC

d_gene: -
v_gene: TRBV20-1
abundance: -
j_gene: TRBJ1-1
CDR3aa: CSAQRQVEAFF
CDR3nt: TGCAGTGCTCAACGACAGGTTGAAGCTTTCTTT

d_gene: -
v_gene: TRBV5-6
abundance: -
j_gene: TRBJ1-4
CDR3aa: CASSLDPGEKLFF
CDR3nt: TGTGCCAGCAGCTTGGACCCTGGCGAAAAACTGTTTTTT

d_gene: -
v_gene: TRBV14
abundance: once
j_gene: TRBJ2-1
CDR3aa: CASSPAGFYNEQFF
CDR3nt: TGTGCCAGCAGCCCGGCAGGGTTCTACAATGAGCAGTTCTTC

d_gene: TRBD1
v_gene: TRBV2
abundance: -
j_gene: TRBJ1-2
CDR3aa: CASTQSGGGFGYTF
CDR3nt: TGTGCCAGCACCCAAAGTGGAGGGGGCTTTGGCTACACCTTC

d_gene: TRBD2
v_gene: TRBV6-5
abundance: -
j_gene: TRBJ2-5
CDR3aa: CASRTGGATQYF
CDR3nt: TGTGCCAGCAGAACGGGAGGGGCGACCCAGTACTTC

d_gene: TRBD1
v_gene: TRBV2
abundance: -
j_gene: TRBJ1-1
CDR3aa: CASSPTDRANTEAFF
CDR3nt: TGTGCCAGCAGTCCTACCGACAGGGCGAACACTGAAGCTTTCTTT

d_gene: TRBD2
v_gene: TRBV30
abundance: -
j_gene: TRBJ2-1
CDR3aa: CAWSLAVEQFF
CDR3nt: TGTGCCTGGTCCCTAGCGGTTGAGCAGTTCTTC

d_gene: -
v_gene: TRBV19
abundance: few
j_gene: TRBJ1-1
CDR3aa: CASSLKSQVSTEAFF
CDR3nt: TGTGCCAGTAGTCTGAAGTCCCAAGTCAGCACTGAAGCTTTCTTT

d_gene: -
v_gene: TRBV10-2
abundance: -
j_gene: TRBJ1-1
CDR3aa: CASTFSGTEAFF
CDR3nt: TGCGCCAGCACCTTCAGTGGCACTGAAGCTTTCTTT

d_gene: TRBD1
v_gene: TRBV11-1
abundance: -
j_gene: TRBJ2-4
CDR3aa: CASSHRDSWKNIQYF
CDR3nt: TGTGCCAGCAGCCACCGGGACAGCTGGAAAAACATTCAGTACTTC

d_gene: -
v_gene: TRBV11-2
abundance: -
j_gene: TRBJ2-7
CDR3aa: CASSLDRGGPRYEQYF
CDR3nt: TGTGCCAGCAGCTTAGATCGGGGTGGGCCAAGGTACGAGCAGTACTTC

d_gene: TRBD2
v_gene: TRBV7-3
abundance: -
j_gene: TRBJ2-1
CDR3aa: CASSPLADSYNEQFF
CDR3nt: TGTGCCAGCAGCCCTCTAGCGGACTCCTACAATGAGCAGTTCTTC

d_gene: -
v_gene: TRBV19
abundance: -
j_gene: TRBJ2-1
CDR3aa: CASRAGSYNEQFF
CDR3nt: TGTGCCAGTAGGGCGGGAAGCTACAATGAGCAGTTCTTC

d_gene: -
v_gene: TRBV7-7
abundance: -
j_gene: TRBJ2-1
CDR3aa: CASSLGISGDEQFF
CDR3nt: TGTGCTAGCAGCTTAGGTATATCCGGTGATGAGCAGTTCTTC

d_gene: TRBD2
v_gene: TRBV4-1
abundance: -
j_gene: TRBJ2-5
CDR3aa: CASSPGGAGRGETQYF
CDR3nt: TGCGCCAGCAGCCCCGGGGGGGCGGGGCGGGGAGAGACCCAGTACTTC

d_gene: -
v_gene: TRBV7-9
abundance: -
j_gene: TRBJ1-4
CDR3aa: CASSLGAASTNEKLFF
CDR3nt: TGTGCCAGCAGCTTAGGGGCAGCCTCAACTAATGAAAAACTGTTTTTT

d_gene: TRBD1
v_gene: TRBV6-5
abundance: -
j_gene: TRBJ1-4
CDR3aa: CASRTGGGGEKLFF
CDR3nt: TGTGCCAGCAGGACAGGGGGAGGGGGTGAAAAACTGTTTTTT

d_gene: TRBD2
v_gene: TRBV29-1
abundance: -
j_gene: TRBJ2-3
CDR3aa: CSVGSSGGRASDTQYF
CDR3nt: TGCAGCGTGGGCTCTAGCGGGGGGAGGGCGTCAGATACGCAGTATTTT

d_gene: -
v_gene: TRBV19
abundance: -
j_gene: TRBJ1-1
CDR3aa: CASSSNAVLRRTEAFF
CDR3nt: TGTGCCAGTAGTAGTAACGCGGTCCTCAGGAGGACTGAAGCTTTCTTT

d_gene: -
v_gene: TRBV10-2
abundance: -
j_gene: TRBJ1-6
CDR3aa: CASSDLGGTRNSPLHF
CDR3nt: TGCGCCAGCAGTGATTTGGGGGGGACAAGGAATTCACCCCTCCACTTT

d_gene: -
v_gene: TRBV7-3
abundance: -
j_gene: TRBJ1-2
CDR3aa: CASSLNPLVWQGFYGYTF
CDR3nt: TGTGCCAGCAGCTTAAACCCCCTTGTTTGGCAGGGCTTCTATGGCTACACCTTC

d_gene: TRBD1
v_gene: TRBV6-6
abundance: -
j_gene: TRBJ1-2
CDR3aa: CASTGGGADSYGYTF
CDR3nt: TGTGCCAGCACGGGAGGGGGCGCCGATAGCTATGGCTACACCTTC

d_gene: TRBD1
v_gene: TRBV19
abundance: -
j_gene: TRBJ2-1
CDR3aa: CASTTRGQGNNEQFF
CDR3nt: TGTGCCAGTACCACGAGGGGACAGGGGAACAATGAGCAGTTCTTC